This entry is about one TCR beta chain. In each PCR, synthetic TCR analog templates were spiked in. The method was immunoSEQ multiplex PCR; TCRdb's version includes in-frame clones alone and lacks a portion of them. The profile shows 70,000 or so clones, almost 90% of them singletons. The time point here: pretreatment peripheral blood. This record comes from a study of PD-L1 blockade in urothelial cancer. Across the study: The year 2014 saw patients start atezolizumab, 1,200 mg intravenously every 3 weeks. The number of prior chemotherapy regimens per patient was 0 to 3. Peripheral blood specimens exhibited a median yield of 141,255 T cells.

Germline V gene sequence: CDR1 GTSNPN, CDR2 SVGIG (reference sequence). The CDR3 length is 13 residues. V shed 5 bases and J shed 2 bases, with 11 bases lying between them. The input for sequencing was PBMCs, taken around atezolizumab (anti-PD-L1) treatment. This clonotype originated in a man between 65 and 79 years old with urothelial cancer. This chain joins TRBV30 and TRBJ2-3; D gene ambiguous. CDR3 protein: CAWSGSATDTQYF. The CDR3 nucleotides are TGTGCCTGGTCGGGTAGTGCCACAGATACGCAGTATTTT.